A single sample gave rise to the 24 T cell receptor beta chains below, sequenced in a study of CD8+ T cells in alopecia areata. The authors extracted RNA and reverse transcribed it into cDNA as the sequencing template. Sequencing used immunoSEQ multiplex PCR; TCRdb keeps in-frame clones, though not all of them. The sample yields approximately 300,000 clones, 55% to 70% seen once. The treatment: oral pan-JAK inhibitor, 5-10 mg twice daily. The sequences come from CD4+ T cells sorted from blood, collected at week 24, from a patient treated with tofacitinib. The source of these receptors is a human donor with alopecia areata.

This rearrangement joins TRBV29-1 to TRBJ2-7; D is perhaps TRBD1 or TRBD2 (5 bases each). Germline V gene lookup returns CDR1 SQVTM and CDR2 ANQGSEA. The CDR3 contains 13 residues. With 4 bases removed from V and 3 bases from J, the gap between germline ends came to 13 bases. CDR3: CSVVQGESYEQYF. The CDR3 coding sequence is TGCAGCGTTGTGCAGGGAGAGAGCTACGAGCAGTACTTC.

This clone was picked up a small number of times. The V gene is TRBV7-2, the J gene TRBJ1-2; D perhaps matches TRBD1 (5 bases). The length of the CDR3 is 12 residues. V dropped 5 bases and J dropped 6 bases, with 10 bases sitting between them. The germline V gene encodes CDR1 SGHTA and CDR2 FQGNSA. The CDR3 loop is CASSLGTNGYTF. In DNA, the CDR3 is TGTGCCAGCAGCCTAGGGACTAATGGCTACACCTTC.

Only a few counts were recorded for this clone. This chain's CDR3 is CASSASSGAGDTQYF. The CDR3 DNA reads as TGTGCCAGCAGCGCATCTAGCGGGGCAGGAGATACGCAGTATTTT. The chain joins TRBV7-2 to TRBJ2-3; 9 positions match TRBD2. V trimming: 5 bases; J trimming: 5 bases; junction bases outside the gene matches: 8. Germline V lookup: CDR1 SGHTA, CDR2 FQGNSA. This CDR3 has 15 amino acids.

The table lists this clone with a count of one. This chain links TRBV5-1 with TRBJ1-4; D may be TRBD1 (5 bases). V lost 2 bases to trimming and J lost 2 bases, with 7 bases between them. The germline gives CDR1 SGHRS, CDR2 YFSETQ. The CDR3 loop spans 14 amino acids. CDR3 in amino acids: CASSFGATNEKLFF. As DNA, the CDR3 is TGCGCCAGCAGCTTCGGGGCCACTAATGAAAAACTGTTTTTT. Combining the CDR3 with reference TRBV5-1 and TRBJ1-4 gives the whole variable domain KAGVTQTPRYLIKTRGQQVTLSCSPISGHRSVSWYQQTPGQGLQFLFEYFSETQRNKGNFPGRFSGRQFSNSRSEMNVSTLELGDSALYLCASSFGATNEKLFFGSGTQLSVL.

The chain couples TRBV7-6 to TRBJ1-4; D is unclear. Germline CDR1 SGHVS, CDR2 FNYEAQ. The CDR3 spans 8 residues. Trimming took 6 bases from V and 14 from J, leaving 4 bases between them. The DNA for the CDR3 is TGTGCCAGCAGTCCGCTGTTTTTT. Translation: CASSPLFF.

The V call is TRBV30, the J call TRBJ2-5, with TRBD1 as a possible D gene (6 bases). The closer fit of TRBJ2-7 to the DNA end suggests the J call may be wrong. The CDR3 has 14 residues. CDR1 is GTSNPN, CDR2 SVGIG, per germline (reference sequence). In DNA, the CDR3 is TGTGCCTGGACCAGCCCAGGGGTACCCTACGAGCAGTACTTC. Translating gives CAWTSPGVPYEQYF.

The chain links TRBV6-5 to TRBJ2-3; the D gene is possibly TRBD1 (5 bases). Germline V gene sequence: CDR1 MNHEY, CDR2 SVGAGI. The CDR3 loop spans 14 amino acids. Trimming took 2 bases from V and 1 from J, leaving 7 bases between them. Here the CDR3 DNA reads TGTGCCAGCAGTTACAGGGGCGGCACAGATACGCAGTATTTT. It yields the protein CASSYRGGTDTQYF.

The CDR3 coding sequence is TGCGCCAGCAGCCAAGAGGTCGCCTACTCCTATAATTCACCCCTCCACTTT. Amino acid sequence: CASSQEVAYSYNSPLHF. The chain combines TRBV4-3 with TRBJ1-6; no firm D call. Germline V gene sequence: CDR1 LGHNA, CDR2 YSLEER. V gave up 0 bases and J gave up 0 bases, with 9 bases separating them. This CDR3 spans 17 amino acids.

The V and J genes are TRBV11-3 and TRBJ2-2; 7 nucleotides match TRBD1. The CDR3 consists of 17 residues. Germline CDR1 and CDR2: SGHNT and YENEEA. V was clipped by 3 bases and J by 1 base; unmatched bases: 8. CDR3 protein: CASSFPPGQKNTGELFF. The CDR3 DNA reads TGTGCCAGCAGCTTTCCCCCGGGACAGAAGAACACCGGGGAGCTGTTTTTT.

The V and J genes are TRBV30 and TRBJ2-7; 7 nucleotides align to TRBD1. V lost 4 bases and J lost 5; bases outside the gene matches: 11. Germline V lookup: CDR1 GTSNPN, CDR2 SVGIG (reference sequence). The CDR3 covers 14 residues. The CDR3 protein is CAWNPGQLGDEQYF. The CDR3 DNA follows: TGTGCCTGGAACCCGGGACAGTTAGGGGACGAGCAGTACTTC.

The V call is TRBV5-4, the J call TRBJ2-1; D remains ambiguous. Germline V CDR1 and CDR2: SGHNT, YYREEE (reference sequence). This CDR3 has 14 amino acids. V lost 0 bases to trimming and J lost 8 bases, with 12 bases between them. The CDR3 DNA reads TGTGCCAGCAGCTTGGTTGGGGAAAAGGATGAGCAGTTCTTC. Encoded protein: CASSLVGEKDEQFF.

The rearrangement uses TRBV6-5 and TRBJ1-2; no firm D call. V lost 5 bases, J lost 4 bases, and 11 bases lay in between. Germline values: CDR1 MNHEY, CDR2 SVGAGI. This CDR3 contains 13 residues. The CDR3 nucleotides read TGTGCCAGCAGTCCCGGCGGGGTCTATGGCTACACCTTC. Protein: CASSPGGVYGYTF.

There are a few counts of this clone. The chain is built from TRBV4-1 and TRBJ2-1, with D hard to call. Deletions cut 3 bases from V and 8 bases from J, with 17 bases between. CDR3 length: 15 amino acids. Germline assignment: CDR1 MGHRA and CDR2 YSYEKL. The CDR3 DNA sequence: TGCGCCAGCAGCCAGCCTCGGTCACGAGCGCATGAGCAGTTCTTC. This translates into CASSQPRSRAHEQFF.

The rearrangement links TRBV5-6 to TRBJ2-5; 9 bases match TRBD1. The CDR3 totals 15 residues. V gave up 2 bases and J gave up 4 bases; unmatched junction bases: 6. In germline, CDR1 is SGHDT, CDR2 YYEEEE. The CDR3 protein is CASSLMDRGRETQYF. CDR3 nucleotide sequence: TGTGCCAGCAGCTTAATGGACAGGGGTCGAGAGACCCAGTACTTC.

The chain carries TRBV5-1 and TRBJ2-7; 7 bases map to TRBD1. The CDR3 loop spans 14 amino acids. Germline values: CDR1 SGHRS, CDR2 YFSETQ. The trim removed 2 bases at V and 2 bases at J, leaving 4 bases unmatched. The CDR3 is CASSLKTGTYEQYF. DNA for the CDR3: TGCGCCAGCAGCTTAAAGACAGGGACCTACGAGCAGTACTTC.

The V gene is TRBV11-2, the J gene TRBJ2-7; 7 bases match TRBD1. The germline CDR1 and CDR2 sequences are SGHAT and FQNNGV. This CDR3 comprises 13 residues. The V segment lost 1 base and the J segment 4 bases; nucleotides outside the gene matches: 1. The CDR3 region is CASSLGTGYEQYF. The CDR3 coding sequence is TGTGCCAGCAGCTTAGGGACAGGATACGAGCAGTACTTC. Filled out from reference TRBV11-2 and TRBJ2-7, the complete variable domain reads EAGVAQSPRYKIIEKRQSVAFWCNPISGHATLYWYQQILGQGPKLLIQFQNNGVVDDSQLPKDRFSAERLKGVDSTLKIQPAKLEDSAVYLCASSLGTGYEQYFGPGTRLTVT.

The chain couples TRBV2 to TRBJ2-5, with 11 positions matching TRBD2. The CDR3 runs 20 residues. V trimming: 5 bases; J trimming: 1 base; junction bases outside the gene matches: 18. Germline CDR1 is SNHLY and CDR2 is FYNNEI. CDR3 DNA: TGTGCCAGCAGTTGGGGGGCAGGCCTAACTAGCGGGGGCCGCCAAGAGACCCAGTACTTC. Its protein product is CASSWGAGLTSGGRQETQYF.

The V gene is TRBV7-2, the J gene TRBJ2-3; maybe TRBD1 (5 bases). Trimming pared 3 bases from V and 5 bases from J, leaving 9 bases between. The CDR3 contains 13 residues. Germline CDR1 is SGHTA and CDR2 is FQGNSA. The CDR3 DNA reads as TGTGCCAGCAGCTTCTTTCAGGGAGATACGCAGTATTTT. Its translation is CASSFFQGDTQYF. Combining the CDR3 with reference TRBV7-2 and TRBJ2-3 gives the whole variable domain GAGVSQSPSNKVTEKGKDVELRCDPISGHTALYWYRQSLGQGLEFLIYFQGNSAPDKSGLPSDRFSAERTGGSVSTLTIQRTQQEDSAVYLCASSFFQGDTQYFGPGTRLTVL.

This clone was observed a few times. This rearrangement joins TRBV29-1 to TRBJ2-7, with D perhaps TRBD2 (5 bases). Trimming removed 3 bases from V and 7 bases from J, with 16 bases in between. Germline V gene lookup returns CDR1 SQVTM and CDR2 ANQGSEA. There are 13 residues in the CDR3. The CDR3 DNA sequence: TGCAGCGTTGACGGTGGGGTTCCGGGGGAGCAGTACTTC. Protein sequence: CSVDGGVPGEQYF.

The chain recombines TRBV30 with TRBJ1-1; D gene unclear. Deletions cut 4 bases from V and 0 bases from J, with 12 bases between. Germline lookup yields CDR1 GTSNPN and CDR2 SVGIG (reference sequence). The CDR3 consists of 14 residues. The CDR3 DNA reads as TGTGCCTGGACCGCGGGGAAGCTGAACACTGAAGCTTTCTTT. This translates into CAWTAGKLNTEAFF. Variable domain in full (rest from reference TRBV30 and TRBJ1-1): SQTIHQWPATLVQPVGSPLSLECTVEGTSNPNLYWYRQAAGRGLQLLFYSVGIGQISSEVPQNLSASRPQDRQFILSSKKLLLSDSGFYLCAWTAGKLNTEAFFGQGTRLTVV.

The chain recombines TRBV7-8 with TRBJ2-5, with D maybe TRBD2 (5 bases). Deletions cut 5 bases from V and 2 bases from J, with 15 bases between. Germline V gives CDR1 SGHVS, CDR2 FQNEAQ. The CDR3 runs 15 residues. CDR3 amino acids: CASSQRGSPQETQYF. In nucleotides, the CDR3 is TGTGCCAGCAGCCAGCGCGGGTCCCCACAAGAGACCCAGTACTTC.

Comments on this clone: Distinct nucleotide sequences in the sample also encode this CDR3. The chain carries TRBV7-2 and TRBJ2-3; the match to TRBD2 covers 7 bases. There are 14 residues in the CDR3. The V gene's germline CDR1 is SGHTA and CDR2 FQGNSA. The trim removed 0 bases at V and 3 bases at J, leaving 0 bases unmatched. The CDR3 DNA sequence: TGTGCCAGCAGCTTAGCGGGGGGGACAGATACGCAGTATTTT. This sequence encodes CASSLAGGTDTQYF.

The CDR3 is CASSSRVGTDTQYF. The DNA for the CDR3 is TGTGCCAGCAGTTCAAGGGTGGGGACAGATACGCAGTATTTT. J is TRBJ2-3 and V is TRBV27, with D unclear. V was trimmed by 4 bases and J by 3 bases, leaving 11 bases between them. Germline V gene lookup returns CDR1 MNHEY and CDR2 SMNVEV (reference sequence). CDR3 length equals 14 residues.

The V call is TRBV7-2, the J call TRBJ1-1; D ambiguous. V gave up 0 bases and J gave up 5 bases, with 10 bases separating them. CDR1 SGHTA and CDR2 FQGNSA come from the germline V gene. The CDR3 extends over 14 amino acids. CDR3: CASSLARPSTEAFF. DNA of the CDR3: TGTGCCAGCAGCTTAGCGCGCCCGTCGACTGAAGCTTTCTTT.